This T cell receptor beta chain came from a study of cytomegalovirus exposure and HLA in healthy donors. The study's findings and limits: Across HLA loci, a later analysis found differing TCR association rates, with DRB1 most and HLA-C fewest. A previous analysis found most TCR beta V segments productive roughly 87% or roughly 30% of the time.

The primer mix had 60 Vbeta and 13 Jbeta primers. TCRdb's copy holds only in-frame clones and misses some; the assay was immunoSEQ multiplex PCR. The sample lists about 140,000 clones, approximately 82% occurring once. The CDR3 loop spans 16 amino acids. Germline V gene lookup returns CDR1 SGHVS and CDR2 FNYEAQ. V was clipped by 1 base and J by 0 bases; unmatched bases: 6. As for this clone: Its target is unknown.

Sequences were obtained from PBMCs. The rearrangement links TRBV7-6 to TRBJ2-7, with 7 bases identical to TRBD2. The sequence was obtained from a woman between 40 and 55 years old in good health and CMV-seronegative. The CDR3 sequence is CASSLVSSGNSYEQYF. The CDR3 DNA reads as TGTGCCAGCAGCTTAGTATCTAGCGGCAACTCCTACGAGCAGTACTTC.